The rows below give T cell receptor beta chains drawn from one sample of a study of T cell responses to AZD1222 COVID-19 vaccine. Assay used: immunoSEQ multiplex PCR; TCRdb lists only in-frame clones, some missing. Among 90,000 to 140,000 clones, more than 75% were seen once, and the ten largest hold around 9.1%. Sequenced here: peripheral blood, sampled on day 0 of AZD1222 vaccination. These receptor sequences come from an adult in good health. CDR3s include the opening cysteine and the closing phenylalanine or tryptophan. The D gene is left open where the match is weak.

V gene | D gene | CDR3 protein
TRBV5-1 | TRBD2 | CASSLAGGHTGELFF
TRBV19 | TRBD2 | CASSIVAGDVGEQFF
TRBV6-5 | NA | CASSHLTTTNEQFF
TRBV5-1 | TRBD1 | CASRTGTGDLHTEAFF
TRBV28 | NA | CASSTLMYNEQFF
TRBV19 | NA | CASSQQKGSNQPQHF
TRBV10-3 | TRBD2 | CAISDPGLRETQYF
TRBV7-2 | NA | CASTPLITQYF
TRBV19 | TRBD1 | CASSTPILGRQGGDGYTF
TRBV7-8 | NA | CASSRQPRRGNEQFF
TRBV19 | TRBD2 | CASSIGVGGTGTGELFF
TRBV9 | NA | CASSVLGDTEAFF